The subject of this entry is one T cell receptor beta chain. The sample originates from a study of shared clonotypes between healthy human individuals. Study background: Three CD4 naive, three CD4 memory, two CD8 naive and one CD8 memory plate were used per donor.

This table comes from immunoSEQ multiplex PCR, and its TCRdb copy is limited to in-frame clones, with some not included. The table records 2 million to 2.5 million clones, 90% to 97% of them present only once. This CDR3 region has 14 residues. V lost 6 bases to trimming and J lost 3 bases, with 14 bases between them. CDR1 is SNHLY and CDR2 is FYNNEI in the germline V gene. The clonotype was recovered from a man aged 18 to 29 in good health. The sequenced material came from naive CD4+ T cells sorted from blood. As for subset: CD45RA+ positively selected. V usage is TRBV2 and J usage is TRBJ1-1, with D unclear. CDR3 region: CASRVAEWDTEAFF. CDR3 sequence (DNA): TGTGCCAGCAGGGTCGCGGAATGGGACACTGAAGCTTTCTTT. The variable domain in full, with the rest retrieved from reference TRBV2 and TRBJ1-1, is EPEVTQTPSHQVTQMGQEVILRCVPISNHLYFYWYRQILGQKVEFLVSFYNNEISEKSEIFDDQFSVERPDGSNFTLKIRSTKLEDSAMYFCASRVAEWDTEAFFGQGTRLTVV.